These 21 T cell receptor beta chains came from one sample sequenced in a study of blood T cell repertoires in COVID-19. Sequencing was performed with immunoSEQ multiplex PCR; in TCRdb, only in-frame clones are kept and a portion is missing. The table shows some 300,000 clones, with 75% to 90% occurring only once. The sample comprised peripheral blood. The receptor source for this set is a woman in her 70s with COVID-19, enrolled during active disease.

The genes are TRBV2 and TRBJ1-5, with 8 bases lining up with TRBD1. The ends lost 1 base at V and 7 bases at J; junction bases unmatched: 6. CDR1 and CDR2 from the germline V gene are SNHLY and FYNNEI. CDR3 size: 15 residues. The CDR3 region is CASSEGTGTPQPQHF. DNA for the CDR3: TGTGCCAGCAGTGAAGGGACAGGGACCCCACAGCCCCAGCATTTT.

This clone was counted once. The chain couples TRBV6-4 to TRBJ2-7; TRBD2 agrees at 8 bases. Germline values: CDR1 MRHNA, CDR2 SNTAGT. The CDR3 runs 16 residues. V lost 3 bases to trimming and J lost 1 base; unmatched junction nucleotides: 8. The CDR3 nucleotides are TGTGCCAGCAGTGAGCCCGGGAGGGGGGGGTCCTACGAGCAGTACTTC. This translates into CASSEPGRGGSYEQYF.

The rearrangement uses TRBV28 and TRBJ1-6; 7 bases are a match to TRBD1. Germline CDR1 reads MDHEN; CDR2 reads SYDVKM. V gave up 4 bases and J gave up 7 bases; unmatched junction bases: 7. The length of the CDR3 is 15 residues. The DNA of the CDR3 is TGTGCCAGCAGTTCCTCGACAGGGTGGAATTCACCCCTCCACTTT. Its translation is CASSSSTGWNSPLHF.

The gene calls are TRBV3-1 (or the pseudogene TRBV3-2) and TRBJ2-1; 12 bases are a match to TRBD2. The CDR3 spans 16 residues. The germline V gene encodes CDR1 LGHDT and CDR2 YNNKEL (reference sequence). The V segment lost 0 bases and the J segment 10 bases; nucleotides outside the gene matches: 7. CDR3 residues: CASSQEASGGAREQFF. CDR3 DNA: TGTGCCAGCAGCCAAGAGGCTAGCGGGGGGGCCAGGGAGCAGTTCTTC.

This chain joins TRBV9 and TRBJ1-1; D unresolved. The germline gives CDR1 SGDLS, CDR2 YYNGEE. V gave up 2 bases and J gave up 2 bases, with 10 bases separating them. The CDR3 spans 14 residues. DNA for the CDR3: TGTGCCAGCAGCGTCGGGCGGGGTAACACTGAAGCTTTCTTT. Its translation: CASSVGRGNTEAFF.

V gene TRBV10-3 combines with J gene TRBJ1-1; D possibly corresponds to TRBD1 (6 bases). The CDR3 length is 14 residues. V shed 1 base and J shed 4 bases, with 10 bases lying between them. CDR1 and CDR2 (germline): ENHRY, SYGVKD. The DNA for the CDR3 is TGTGCCATCAGTGAGTTGGGGGGGCTCACTGAAGCTTTCTTT. Translated: CAISELGGLTEAFF.

The chain combines TRBV4-1 with TRBJ1-2, with 7 positions matching TRBD1. CDR3 size: 13 residues. CDR1 and CDR2 from the germline V gene are MGHRA and YSYEKL. V lost 4 bases and J lost 6; bases outside the gene matches: 5. In DNA form, the CDR3 reads TGCGCCAGCAGCCTCAGCGGACAGGATGGCTACACCTTC. It encodes CASSLSGQDGYTF.

There are a few counts of this clone. V gene TRBV2 combines with J gene TRBJ2-7; D is possibly TRBD1 (6 bases). The germline gives CDR1 SNHLY, CDR2 FYNNEI. Trimming took off 4 bases at V and 4 bases at J, with 11 bases between the two ends. The CDR3 runs 13 residues. The CDR3 reads CASSGQEEYEQYF. The CDR3 DNA follows: TGTGCCAGCAGTGGACAGGAGGAGTACGAGCAGTACTTC.

V usage is TRBV11-2 and J usage is TRBJ2-2; no reliable D call. The V gene lost 1 base and the J gene lost 5 bases, with 5 bases spanning the gap. The CDR3 contains 13 residues. Germline loops: CDR1 SGHAT, CDR2 FQNNGV. CDR3: CASSLVMTGELFF. DNA for the CDR3: TGTGCCAGCAGCTTAGTCATGACCGGGGAGCTGTTTTTT.

The rearrangement uses TRBV6-5 and TRBJ1-3; D gene unclear. The V gene's germline CDR1 is MNHEY and CDR2 SVGAGI. With 8 bases removed from V and 8 bases from J, the gap between germline ends came to 7 bases. The CDR3 consists of 10 residues. CDR3 sequence: CASYGDTIYF. The CDR3, as DNA: TGTGCCAGCTACGGAGACACCATATATTTT.

This chain joins TRBV28 and TRBJ2-3, with a possible D match to TRBD1 (5 bases). Per the germline V gene, CDR1 is MDHEN and CDR2 is SYDVKM. Trimming took off 7 bases at V and 4 bases at J, with 18 bases between the two ends. The CDR3 loop spans 15 amino acids. CDR3 in DNA: TGTGCCAGCACCCTATATTCGTGGGGCGCAGATACGCAGTATTTT. Amino acid sequence: CASTLYSWGADTQYF. Supplemented by reference TRBV28 and TRBJ2-3, the full variable domain reads DVKVTQSSRYLVKRTGEKVFLECVQDMDHENMFWYRQDPGLGLRLIYFSYDVKMKEKGDIPEGYSVSREKKERFSLILESASTNQTSMYLCASTLYSWGADTQYFGPGTRLTVL.

The rearrangement links TRBV27 to TRBJ2-3, with D possibly matching TRBD2 (5 bases). The V end was cut by 6 bases, the J end by 6 bases, with 19 bases between. CDR1 and CDR2 (germline): MNHEY, SMNVEV (reference sequence). This CDR3 has 15 amino acids. CDR3 protein: CASSRGSGQSDTQYF. In DNA, the CDR3 is TGTGCCAGCAGCCGAGGGTCAGGCCAATCGGATACGCAGTATTTT.

This clone was detected many times. The chain recombines TRBV5-1 with TRBJ1-4, with 9 nucleotides matching TRBD1. This CDR3 spans 14 amino acids. Unmatched junction bases numbered 12, after V lost 6 bases and J lost 12 bases. Germline values: CDR1 SGHRS, CDR2 YFSETQ. The CDR3 region is CASTRTGAQEELFF. The CDR3, as DNA: TGCGCCAGCACCCGGACAGGGGCGCAAGAGGAACTGTTTTTT. Complete variable domain (other parts from reference TRBV5-1 and TRBJ1-4): KAGVTQTPRYLIKTRGQQVTLSCSPISGHRSVSWYQQTPGQGLQFLFEYFSETQRNKGNFPGRFSGRQFSNSRSEMNVSTLELGDSALYLCASTRTGAQEELFFGSGTQLSVL.

Only one count was recorded for this clone. The chain combines TRBV18 with TRBJ2-7; D ambiguous. Trimming left V 2 bases short and J 2 bases short, with 7 bases between. Germline CDR1 KGHSH, CDR2 LQKENI. This CDR3 is built from 13 residues. The CDR3 spells CASSPGETYEQYF. In DNA form, the CDR3 reads TGTGCCAGCTCACCAGGAGAAACCTACGAGCAGTACTTC.

This rearrangement joins TRBV28 to TRBJ1-3, with D possibly matching TRBD1 (5 bases). Germline V gives CDR1 MDHEN, CDR2 SYDVKM. V shed 4 bases and J shed 4 bases, with 11 bases lying between them. This CDR3 is 14 amino acids long. Here the CDR3 reads CASSSSGLGNTIYF. Written as DNA, the CDR3 is TGTGCCAGCAGTTCCTCAGGGTTGGGAAACACCATATATTTT. The whole variable domain, filled in from reference TRBV28 and TRBJ1-3, reads DVKVTQSSRYLVKRTGEKVFLECVQDMDHENMFWYRQDPGLGLRLIYFSYDVKMKEKGDIPEGYSVSREKKERFSLILESASTNQTSMYLCASSSSGLGNTIYFGEGSWLTVV.

This clone was seen only a few times. The chain employs TRBV6-5 and TRBJ2-5, with a tentative D call TRBD2 (6 bases). This CDR3 comprises 14 residues. V shed 2 bases and J shed 2 bases, with 9 bases lying between them. Germline values: CDR1 MNHEY, CDR2 SVGAGI. CDR3 sequence reads: CASSYTGLQETQYF. CDR3 DNA sequence: TGTGCCAGCAGTTACACGGGACTGCAAGAGACCCAGTACTTC.

In its sample, this clone was seen a few times. V gene TRBV10-3 combines with J gene TRBJ1-2, with D perhaps matching TRBD1 (5 bases). The ends were cut back, 0 bases at V and 3 bases at J, with 11 bases in the middle. The CDR3 spans 15 residues. Germline V gives CDR1 ENHRY, CDR2 SYGVKD. CDR3 residues: CAISESSREDYGYTF. The CDR3 DNA is TGTGCCATCAGTGAGTCTAGCAGGGAGGACTATGGCTACACCTTC.

CDR3 DNA: TGCGCCAGCAGCCCTCGACTAGCGGGGGCCTACGAGCAGTACTTC. It specifies CASSPRLAGAYEQYF. The chain recombines TRBV4-1 with TRBJ2-7; 12 nucleotides agree with TRBD2. Germline CDR1 and CDR2: MGHRA and YSYEKL. The V segment lost 4 bases and the J segment 2 bases; nucleotides outside the gene matches: 3. The CDR3 spans 15 residues.

The chain has TRBV19 and TRBJ1-1; 7 bases fit TRBD1. The V gene's germline CDR1 is LNHDA and CDR2 SQIVND (reference sequence). With 5 bases clipped from V and 5 bases from J, the junction kept 11 bases outside the gene matches. CDR3 length: 15 residues. In DNA form, the CDR3 reads TGTGCCAGTAGTCCCACGACAGGGCGAGGAACTGAAGCTTTCTTT. This codes for CASSPTTGRGTEAFF.

This clone came up once. This chain joins TRBV28 and TRBJ2-7; 8 nucleotides match TRBD1. Trimming removed 4 bases from V and 3 bases from J; junction bases left unmatched: 5. The CDR3 is 14 residues long. CDR1 and CDR2 (germline): MDHEN, SYDVKM. The CDR3 is CASSWGTGVYEQYF. The DNA for the CDR3 is TGTGCCAGCAGTTGGGGGACAGGCGTCTACGAGCAGTACTTC.

The J gene is TRBJ2-3, the V gene TRBV5-8, with a weak D call TRBD2 (6 bases). Germline-derived CDR1 and CDR2 are SGHTS and YDEGEE. V was clipped by 2 bases and J by 3 bases, with 13 bases between them. The CDR3 is made up of 15 amino acids. CDR3 residues: CASSFFYGGTDTQYF. In nucleotides, the CDR3 is TGTGCCAGCAGCTTCTTTTATGGGGGGACAGATACGCAGTATTTT. Full variable domain (remainder filled in from reference TRBV5-8 and TRBJ2-3): EAGVTQSPTHLIKTRGQQATLRCSPISGHTSVYWYQQALGLGLQFLLWYDEGEERNRGNFPPRFSGRQFPNYSSELNVNALELEDSALYLCASSFFYGGTDTQYFGPGTRLTVL.